The 32 T cell receptor beta chains below all came from one sample that was sequenced in a study of blood T cell repertoires in COVID-19. Clones were sequenced by immunoSEQ multiplex PCR, and TCRdb holds only the in-frame ones, with some missing. Among 35,000 to 50,000 clones listed, around four fifths were seen once. What was sequenced was peripheral blood. All receptors come from a woman of 80 years or more with acute or convalescent COVID-19.

This sequence joins TRBV5-5 and TRBJ1-2, with a weak D call TRBD1 (6 bases). The CDR3 extends over 14 amino acids. V dropped 4 bases and J dropped 1 base, with 11 bases sitting between them. Germline CDR1 SGHKS, CDR2 YYEKEE (reference sequence). In DNA, the CDR3 is TGTGCCAGCAGCACACAGGGCCATAACTATGGCTACACCTTC. Amino acids: CASSTQGHNYGYTF.

The J gene is TRBJ1-4, the V gene TRBV4-1; D gene uncertain. V gave up 0 bases and J gave up 4 bases, with 12 bases separating them. Germline V CDR1 and CDR2: MGHRA, YSYEKL. This CDR3 has 16 amino acids. The CDR3 region is CASSQEPHAGNEKLFF. The CDR3 DNA is TGCGCCAGCAGCCAAGAACCCCACGCGGGTAATGAAAAACTGTTTTTT.

The J gene is TRBJ1-1, the V gene TRBV7-2, with D possibly being TRBD1 (6 bases). This CDR3 is 16 amino acids long. V was clipped by 0 bases and J by 5 bases, with 16 bases between them. CDR1 is SGHTA and CDR2 is FQGNSA in the germline V gene. For the CDR3, the DNA is TGTGCCAGCAGCTTAGCGTTTCAGGGGCCCCGAACTGAAGCTTTCTTT. As protein: CASSLAFQGPRTEAFF.

The V gene is TRBV15, the J gene TRBJ2-7; 8 nucleotides align to TRBD1. The CDR3 runs to 13 residues. Germline CDR1 LNHNV, CDR2 YYDKDF (reference sequence). Trimming cost V 6 bases and J 7 bases; bases outside gene matches: 8. The chain's CDR3 is CATRFQGAREQYF. In DNA, the CDR3 is TGTGCCACCAGATTTCAGGGGGCGAGGGAGCAGTACTTC.

The V and J genes are TRBV15 and TRBJ2-7; D is unresolved. Germline CDR1 is LNHNV and CDR2 is YYDKDF (reference sequence). Trimming removed 1 base at V and 13 bases at J, with 20 bases between. The length of the CDR3 is 14 residues. CDR3 DNA: TGTGCCACCAGCAGAGGGTTGGTTGAAGAGTACCGATACTTC. Encoded protein: CATSRGLVEEYRYF.

The chain carries TRBV19 and TRBJ1-1; D not resolved. This CDR3 spans 13 amino acids. Germline-derived CDR1 and CDR2 are LNHDA and SQIVND (reference sequence). Trimming cost V 5 bases and J 4 bases, with 11 bases left between them. CDR3 in amino acids: CASSEGRGTEAFF. CDR3 bases: TGTGCCAGTAGTGAAGGGAGAGGCACTGAAGCTTTCTTT.

The table lists this clone with a few counts. The CDR3 region is CASSQDSGGSGNTIYF. The CDR3 DNA is TGCGCCAGCAGCCAAGATAGCGGCGGCTCTGGAAACACCATATATTTT. The chain carries TRBV4-3 and TRBJ1-3, with D unclear. V was clipped by 0 bases and J by 0 bases, with 9 bases between them. The CDR3 is 16 amino acids. Germline V gene data show CDR1 as LGHNA and CDR2 as YSLEER.

The table lists this clone with a count of one. J is TRBJ1-3 and V is TRBV4-1; D is unresolved. Trimming took 0 bases from V and 5 from J, leaving 14 bases between them. CDR1 and CDR2 (germline): MGHRA, YSYEKL. The CDR3 is made up of 16 amino acids. In nucleotides, the CDR3 is TGCGCCAGCAGCCAAGATCTCGGGCAGCGGAGAAACACCATATATTTT. This encodes CASSQDLGQRRNTIYF.

V and J are TRBV7-2 and TRBJ1-4, with 8 bases aligning to TRBD1. The germline V gene has CDR1 SGHTA and CDR2 FQGNSA. Unmatched junction bases numbered 3, after V lost 5 bases and J lost 4 bases. CDR3 length equals 14 residues. This CDR3 is CASSPGGNNEKLFF. CDR3 bases: TGTGCCAGCAGCCCAGGGGGCAATAATGAAAAACTGTTTTTT.

The chain recombines TRBV5-8 with TRBJ1-2; the D is unclear. Germline V gives CDR1 SGHTS, CDR2 YDEGEE. There are 15 residues in the CDR3. Trimming shortened V by 1 base and J by 4 bases, and 14 bases separated the two germline ends. The CDR3 bases are TGTGCCAGCAGCTTGATCCCCGATTCGGGCTATGGCTACACCTTC. It is translated as CASSLIPDSGYGYTF. Variable domain in full (rest from reference TRBV5-8 and TRBJ1-2): EAGVTQSPTHLIKTRGQQATLRCSPISGHTSVYWYQQALGLGLQFLLWYDEGEERNRGNFPPRFSGRQFPNYSSELNVNALELEDSALYLCASSLIPDSGYGYTFGSGTRLTVV.

V is TRBV3-1 (or the pseudogene TRBV3-2) and J is TRBJ1-3; tentative D call: TRBD1 (5 bases). Germline values: CDR1 LGHDT, CDR2 YNNKEL (reference sequence). Trimming left V 0 bases short and J 9 bases short, with 12 bases between. The CDR3 consists of 14 residues. CDR3 residues: CASSQEPREGTIYF. The CDR3 DNA is TGTGCCAGCAGCCAAGAGCCCAGGGAGGGCACCATATATTTT.

The V and J genes are TRBV5-8 and TRBJ1-2, with 7 nucleotides matching TRBD1. The germline CDR1 and CDR2 sequences are SGHTS and YDEGEE. J lost 8 bases, V lost 4 bases, and 8 bases had no gene match. The CDR3 has 13 amino acids. The CDR3: CASSIDREEGYTF. CDR3 in DNA: TGTGCCAGCAGCATTGACAGGGAAGAAGGCTACACCTTC.

DNA of the CDR3: TGTGCCAGCACGGGACAGGGGGTAGTCACTGAAGCTTTCTTT. This sequence encodes CASTGQGVVTEAFF. The rearrangement joins TRBV6-5 to TRBJ1-1; 11 bases match TRBD1. CDR1 is MNHEY and CDR2 is SVGAGI in the germline V gene. The length of the CDR3 is 14 residues. V lost 7 bases and J lost 4; bases outside the gene matches: 5.

With regard to this clone: At one of its ends the junction is not consistent with the germline gene, which may arise from a read error. The chain links TRBV5-6 to TRBJ2-2; perhaps TRBD2 as D (5 bases). In germline, CDR1 is SGHDT, CDR2 YYEEEE. This CDR3 has 14 residues. For the CDR3, the DNA is TGTGCCAGCAGCTTTCTCGCGGAAACCGGGGAGCTGTCTTTT. As protein: CASSFLAETGELSF. Variable domain in full (rest from reference TRBV5-6 and TRBJ2-2): DAGVTQSPTHLIKTRGQQVTLRCSPKSGHDTVSWYQQALGQGPQFIFQYYEEEERQRGNFPDRFSGHQFPNYSSELNVNALLLGDSALYLCASSFLAETGELSFGEGSRLTVL.

This clone was observed a handful of times. The chain has TRBV5-1 and TRBJ2-2; D is perhaps TRBD1 (6 bases). Germline-derived CDR1 and CDR2 are SGHRS and YFSETQ. CDR3 length equals 14 residues. V lost 3 bases and J 4 bases, leaving 10 bases between the germline ends. CDR3 amino acids: CASSSDRITGELFF. The CDR3 nucleotides are TGCGCCAGCAGCTCGGACAGAATCACCGGGGAGCTGTTTTTT.

This chain links TRBV5-1 with TRBJ2-2; D might be TRBD2 (5 bases). The V end lost 1 base, the J end lost 1 base, and 11 bases lay between the germline ends. The germline gives CDR1 SGHRS, CDR2 YFSETQ. CDR3 size: 16 residues. The CDR3 loop is CASSLRPEGNTGELFF. CDR3 DNA sequence: TGCGCCAGCAGCTTGCGCCCAGAGGGGAACACCGGGGAGCTGTTTTTT.

About this clone itself: Germline is not matched at one junction end, which may reflect a read error. V is TRBV11-2 and J is TRBJ2-3; TRBD2 agrees at 11 bases. The CDR3 has 15 amino acids. Germline assignment: CDR1 SGHAT and CDR2 FQNNGV. This chain's CDR3 is CASSLAGGSTDTQYF. CDR3 sequence (DNA): TGTGCCAGCAGTTTAGCGGGGGGGAGCACAGATACGCAGTATTTT.

V gene TRBV5-6 combines with J gene TRBJ2-2; a possible D gene is TRBD1 (6 bases). V lost 2 bases and J 4 bases, leaving 12 bases between the germline ends. CDR3 length equals 15 residues. Looked up from germline, CDR1 is SGHDT and CDR2 is YYEEEE. CDR3 protein: CASSFRGFITGELFF. The CDR3, as DNA: TGTGCCAGCAGCTTTAGGGGGTTCATCACCGGGGAGCTGTTTTTT. The whole variable domain, remainder taken from reference TRBV5-6 and TRBJ2-2, is DAGVTQSPTHLIKTRGQQVTLRCSPKSGHDTVSWYQQALGQGPQFIFQYYEEEERQRGNFPDRFSGHQFPNYSSELNVNALLLGDSALYLCASSFRGFITGELFFGEGSRLTVL.

Concerning this clone itself: Other DNA sequences from this sample encode an identical CDR3 as well. Here the CDR3 reads CASSFGAGPTNEKLFF. The CDR3 DNA is TGTGCCAGCAGCTTTGGGGCAGGACCAACTAATGAAAAACTGTTTTTT. The gene calls are TRBV5-6 and TRBJ1-4, with D possibly matching TRBD1 (5 bases). The CDR3 sequence is 16 residues long. V was pared by 2 bases and J by 0 bases, with 11 bases between. Germline values: CDR1 SGHDT, CDR2 YYEEEE.

V usage is TRBV7-9 and J usage is TRBJ1-4; TRBD1 might be the D (5 bases). The V and J ends lost 8 bases and 5 bases respectively, with 15 bases between them. CDR3 size: 14 residues. From germline, CDR1 is SEHNR and CDR2 FQNEAQ (reference sequence). CDR3 sequence: CASVEGKGNEKLFF. CDR3 DNA sequence: TGTGCCAGCGTAGAAGGGAAGGGGAATGAAAAACTGTTTTTT.

The V and J genes are TRBV7-9 and TRBJ2-4; D gene ambiguous. V lost 2 bases to trimming and J lost 3 bases, with 14 bases between them. Germline CDR1 SEHNR, CDR2 FQNEAQ (reference sequence). This CDR3 spans 16 amino acids. CDR3: CASSLWNAPGKNIQYF. The CDR3 region has the DNA TGTGCCAGCAGCTTATGGAACGCCCCGGGCAAAAACATTCAGTACTTC. The whole variable domain, remainder taken from reference TRBV7-9 and TRBJ2-4, is DTGVSQNPRHKITKRGQNVTFRCDPISEHNRLYWYRQTLGQGPEFLTYFQNEAQLEKSRLLSDRFSAERPKGSFSTLEIQRTEQGDSAMYLCASSLWNAPGKNIQYFGAGTRLSVL.

The chain is built from TRBV5-1 and TRBJ2-7; 10 bases are a match to TRBD1. V lost 2 bases to trimming and J lost 5 bases; unmatched junction nucleotides: 4. From germline, CDR1 is SGHRS and CDR2 YFSETQ. The CDR3 is 14 residues long. This chain's CDR3 is CASSLPGQGNEQYF. CDR3 DNA: TGCGCCAGCAGCTTACCGGGACAGGGGAACGAGCAGTACTTC.

This rearrangement joins TRBV19 to TRBJ1-6; D unclear. V lost 1 base and J 8 bases, leaving 12 bases between the germline ends. CDR3 size: 15 residues. Germline lookup yields CDR1 LNHDA and CDR2 SQIVND (reference sequence). CDR3 in DNA: TGTGCCAGTAGTATAGGGGAGGCGGCGGATTCACCCCTCCACTTT. Protein sequence: CASSIGEAADSPLHF.

CDR3: CASSLDSPPYEQYF. Written as DNA, the CDR3 is TGTGCCAGCAGCTTGGACAGTCCTCCCTACGAGCAGTACTTC. V usage is TRBV7-2 and J usage is TRBJ2-7, with TRBD1 as a possible D gene (6 bases). CDR1 SGHTA and CDR2 FQGNSA come from the germline V gene. This CDR3 region has 14 residues. V gave up 3 bases and J gave up 2 bases, with 11 bases separating them.

The chain recombines TRBV10-3 with TRBJ2-5, with D maybe TRBD2 (7 bases). Trimming stripped 3 bases from V and 1 base from J, with 12 bases between. Germline V gene lookup returns CDR1 ENHRY and CDR2 SYGVKD. The CDR3 runs 15 residues. CDR3 residues: CAISDQGGGQETQYF. In DNA, the CDR3 is TGTGCCATCAGTGACCAGGGAGGGGGCCAAGAGACCCAGTACTTC.

The rearrangement uses TRBV2 and TRBJ2-5; the D is unclear. The CDR3 consists of 11 residues. V was shortened by 10 bases and J by 3 bases, with 9 bases between the two germline ends. In germline, CDR1 is SNHLY, CDR2 FYNNEI. CDR3 nucleotide sequence: TGTGCCACAAAGGCGGAAGAGACCCAGTACTTC. Translation: CATKAEETQYF.

This clone has just a few counts. The chain recombines TRBV3-1 (or the pseudogene TRBV3-2) with TRBJ1-1; TRBD1 is a possible D gene (5 bases). The CDR3 length is 14 residues. The germline V and J ends were trimmed by 4 bases and 4 bases, with 13 bases remaining between them. Germline V CDR1 and CDR2: LGHDT, YNNKEL (reference sequence). The CDR3 DNA reads TGTGCCAGCAGCCGCCTGGGGCAGCCCACTGAAGCTTTCTTT. Residues: CASSRLGQPTEAFF.

The chain has TRBV5-1 and TRBJ2-7; TRBD1 aligns across 9 bases. V lost 4 bases and J lost 4; bases outside the gene matches: 6. This CDR3 spans 14 amino acids. The germline CDR1 and CDR2 sequences are SGHRS and YFSETQ. DNA of the CDR3: TGCGCCAGCAGCACCGACAGGGGGTTGTACGAGCAGTACTTC. Translating gives CASSTDRGLYEQYF.

This sequence joins TRBV19 and TRBJ1-5; D might be TRBD1 (5 bases). CDR3 length: 17 residues. Trimming shortened V by 0 bases and J by 7 bases, and 19 bases separated the two germline ends. The germline gives CDR1 LNHDA, CDR2 SQIVND (reference sequence). DNA of the CDR3: TGTGCCAGTAGTATAGATCCAGGGAGGGCTCGCGGACAGCCCCAGCATTTT. Translating gives CASSIDPGRARGQPQHF.

With respect to this clone: The germline gene is not matched at one end of the junction; a read error may be the cause. V gene TRBV7-7 combines with J gene TRBJ2-1, with 8 bases matching TRBD2. Germline assignment: CDR1 SSHAT and CDR2 FNYEAQ (reference sequence). This CDR3 region has 14 residues. The CDR3 sequence: CASSRGGVGNEQFF. DNA for the CDR3: TGTGCTAGCAGCCGGGGGGGGGTAGGCAATGAGCAGTTCTTC. Filled out from reference TRBV7-7 and TRBJ2-1, the complete variable domain reads GAGVSQSPRYKVTKRGQDVTLRCDPISSHATLYWYQQALGQGPEFLTYFNYEAQPDKSGLPSDRFSAERPEGSISTLTIQRTEQRDSAMYRCASSRGGVGNEQFFGPGTRLTVL.

This rearrangement joins TRBV10-3 to TRBJ1-2; TRBD1 agrees at 9 bases. CDR3 size: 13 residues. V lost 4 bases and J lost 3; bases outside the gene matches: 0. Germline CDR1 reads ENHRY; CDR2 reads SYGVKD. This CDR3 reads CAISGQGDYGYTF. CDR3 nucleotide sequence: TGTGCCATCAGTGGACAGGGGGACTATGGCTACACCTTC.

The chain has TRBV7-2 and TRBJ1-1; no firm D call. Germline V CDR1 and CDR2: SGHTA, FQGNSA. V lost 2 bases to trimming and J lost 4 bases, with 8 bases between them. The CDR3 is 13 residues long. CDR3 DNA: TGTGCCAGCAGCTTACCGGGGAGCACTGAAGCTTTCTTT. It yields the protein CASSLPGSTEAFF.